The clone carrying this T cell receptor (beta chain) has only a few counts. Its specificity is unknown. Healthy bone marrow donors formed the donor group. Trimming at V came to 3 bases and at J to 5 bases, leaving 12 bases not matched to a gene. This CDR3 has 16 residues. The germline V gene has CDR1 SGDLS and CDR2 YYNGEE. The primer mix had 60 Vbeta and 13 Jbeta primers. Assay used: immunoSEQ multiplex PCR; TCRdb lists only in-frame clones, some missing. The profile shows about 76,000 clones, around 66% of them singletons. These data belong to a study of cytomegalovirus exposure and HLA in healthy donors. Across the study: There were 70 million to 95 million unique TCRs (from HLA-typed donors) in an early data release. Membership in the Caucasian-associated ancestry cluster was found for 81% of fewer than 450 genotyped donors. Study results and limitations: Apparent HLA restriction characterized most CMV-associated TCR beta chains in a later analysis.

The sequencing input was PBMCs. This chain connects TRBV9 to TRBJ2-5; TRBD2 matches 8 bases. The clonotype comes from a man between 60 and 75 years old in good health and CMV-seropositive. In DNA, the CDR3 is TGTGCCAGCAGCGGCCGGGGGGGCAGGGAGAAGGAGACCCAGTACTTC. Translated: CASSGRGGREKETQYF. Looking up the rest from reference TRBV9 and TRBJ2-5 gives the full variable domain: DSGVTQTPKHLITATGQRVTLRCSPRSGDLSVYWYQQSLDQGLQFLIQYYNGEERAKGNILERFSAQQFPDLHSELNLSSLELGDSALYFCASSGRGGREKETQYFGPGTRLLVL.